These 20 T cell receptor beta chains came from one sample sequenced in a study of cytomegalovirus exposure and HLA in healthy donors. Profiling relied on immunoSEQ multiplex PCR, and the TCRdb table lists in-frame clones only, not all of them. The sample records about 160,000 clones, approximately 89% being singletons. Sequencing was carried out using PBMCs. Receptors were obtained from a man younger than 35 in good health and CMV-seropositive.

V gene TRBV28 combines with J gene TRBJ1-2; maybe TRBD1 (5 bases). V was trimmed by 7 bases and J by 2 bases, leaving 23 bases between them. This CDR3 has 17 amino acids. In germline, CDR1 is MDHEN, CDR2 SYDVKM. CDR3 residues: CASTPPCLGGLNYGYTF. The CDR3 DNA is TGTGCCAGCACCCCCCCGTGCTTGGGGGGACTGAACTATGGCTACACCTTC.

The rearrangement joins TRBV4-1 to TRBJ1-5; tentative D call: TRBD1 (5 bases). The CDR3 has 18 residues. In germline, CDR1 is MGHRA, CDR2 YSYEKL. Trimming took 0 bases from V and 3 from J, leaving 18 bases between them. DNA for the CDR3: TGCGCCAGCAGCCAAGATTCTAAGGGCCCGGGGGACAATCAGCCCCAGCATTTT. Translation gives CASSQDSKGPGDNQPQHF.

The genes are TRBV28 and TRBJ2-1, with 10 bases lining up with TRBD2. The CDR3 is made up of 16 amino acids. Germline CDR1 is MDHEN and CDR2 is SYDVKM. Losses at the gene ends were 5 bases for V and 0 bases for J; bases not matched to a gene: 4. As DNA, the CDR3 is TGTGCCAGCAGTCCAGCTAGCGGGAGCTCCTACAATGAGCAGTTCTTC. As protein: CASSPASGSSYNEQFF.

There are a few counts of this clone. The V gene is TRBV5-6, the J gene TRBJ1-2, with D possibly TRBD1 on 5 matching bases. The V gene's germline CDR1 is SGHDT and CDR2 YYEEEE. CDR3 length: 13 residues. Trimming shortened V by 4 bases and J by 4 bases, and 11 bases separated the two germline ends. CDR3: CASSKGLTYGYTF. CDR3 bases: TGTGCCAGCAGCAAGGGACTGACCTATGGCTACACCTTC.

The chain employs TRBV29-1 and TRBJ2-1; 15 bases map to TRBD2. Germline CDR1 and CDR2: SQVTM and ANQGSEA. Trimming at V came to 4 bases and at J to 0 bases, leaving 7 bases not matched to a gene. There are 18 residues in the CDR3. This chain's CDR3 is CSVVTGTSGRISYNEQFF. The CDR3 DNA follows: TGCAGCGTTGTCACCGGGACTAGCGGGAGGATCTCCTACAATGAGCAGTTCTTC.

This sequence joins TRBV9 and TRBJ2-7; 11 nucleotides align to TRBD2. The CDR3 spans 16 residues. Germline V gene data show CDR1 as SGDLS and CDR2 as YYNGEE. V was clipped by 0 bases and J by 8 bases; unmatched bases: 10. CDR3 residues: CASSVEGFSGRAQQYF. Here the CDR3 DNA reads TGTGCCAGCAGCGTAGAAGGTTTTAGCGGGAGGGCCCAGCAGTACTTC.

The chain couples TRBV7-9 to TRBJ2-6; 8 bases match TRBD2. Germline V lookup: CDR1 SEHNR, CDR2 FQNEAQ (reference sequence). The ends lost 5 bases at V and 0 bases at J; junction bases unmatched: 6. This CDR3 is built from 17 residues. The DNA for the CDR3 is TGTGCCAGCAGCCGGAGCGGGGGCCGCTCTGGGGCCAACGTCCTGACTTTC. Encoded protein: CASSRSGGRSGANVLTF.

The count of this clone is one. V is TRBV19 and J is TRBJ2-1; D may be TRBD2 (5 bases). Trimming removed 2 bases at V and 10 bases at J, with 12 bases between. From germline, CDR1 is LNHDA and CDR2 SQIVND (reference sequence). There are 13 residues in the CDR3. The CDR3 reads CASSISREGEQFF. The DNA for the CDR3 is TGTGCCAGTAGTATATCCCGCGAGGGCGAGCAGTTCTTC. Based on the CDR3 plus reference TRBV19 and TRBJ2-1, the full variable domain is DGGITQSPKYLFRKEGQNVTLSCEQNLNHDAMYWYRQDPGQGLRLIYYSQIVNDFQKGDIAEGYSVSREKKESFPLTVTSAQKNPTAFYLCASSISREGEQFFGPGTRLTVL.

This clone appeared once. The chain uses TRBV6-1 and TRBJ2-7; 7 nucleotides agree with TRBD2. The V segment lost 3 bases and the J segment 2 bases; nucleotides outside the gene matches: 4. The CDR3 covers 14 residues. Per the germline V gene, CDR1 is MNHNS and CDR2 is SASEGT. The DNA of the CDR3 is TGTGCCAGCAGTGATTCCGGGACTACCTACGAGCAGTACTTC. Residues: CASSDSGTTYEQYF.

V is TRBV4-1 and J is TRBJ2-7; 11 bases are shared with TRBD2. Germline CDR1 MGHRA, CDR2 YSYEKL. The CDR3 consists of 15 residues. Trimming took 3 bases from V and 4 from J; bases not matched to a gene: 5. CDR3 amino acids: CASSQAGTSGYEQYF. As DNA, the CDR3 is TGCGCCAGCAGCCAGGCCGGGACTAGCGGTTACGAGCAGTACTTC.

CDR3 nucleotide sequence: TGTGCCAGCAGCTGGGGCGCGGCCAGCACAGATACGCAGTATTTT. Its protein product is CASSWGAASTDTQYF. J is TRBJ2-3 and V is TRBV5-6; weak D call: TRBD1 (5 bases). Germline loops: CDR1 SGHDT, CDR2 YYEEEE. The V gene lost 3 bases and the J gene lost 0 bases, with 11 bases spanning the gap. The CDR3 spans 15 residues.

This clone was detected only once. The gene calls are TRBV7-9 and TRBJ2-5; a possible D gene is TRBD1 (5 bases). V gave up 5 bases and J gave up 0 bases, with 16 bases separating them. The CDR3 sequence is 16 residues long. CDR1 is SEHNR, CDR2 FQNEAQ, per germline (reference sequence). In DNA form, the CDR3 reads TGTGCCAGCAGCCTCCACGGCAGGGCCCACCAAGAGACCCAGTACTTC. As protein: CASSLHGRAHQETQYF.

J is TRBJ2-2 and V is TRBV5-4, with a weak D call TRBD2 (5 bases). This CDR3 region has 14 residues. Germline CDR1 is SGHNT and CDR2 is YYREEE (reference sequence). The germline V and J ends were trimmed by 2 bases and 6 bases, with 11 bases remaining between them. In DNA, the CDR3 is TGTGCCAGCAGCTTTGGCTTCGGGGCCGGGGAGCTGTTTTTT. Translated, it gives CASSFGFGAGELFF.

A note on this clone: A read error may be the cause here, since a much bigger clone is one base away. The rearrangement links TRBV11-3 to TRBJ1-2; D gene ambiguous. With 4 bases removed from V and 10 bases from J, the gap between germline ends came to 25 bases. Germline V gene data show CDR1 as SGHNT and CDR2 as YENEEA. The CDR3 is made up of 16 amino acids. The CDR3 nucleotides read TGTGCCAGCAGCTACTCGTCCCCGGGGAAGTCTACTGACTACACCTTC. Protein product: CASSYSSPGKSTDYTF. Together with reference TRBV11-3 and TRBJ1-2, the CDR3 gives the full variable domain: EAGVVQSPRYKIIEKKQPVAFWCNPISGHNTLYWYLQNLGQGPELLIRYENEEAVDDSQLPKDRFSAERLKGVDSTLKIQPAELGDSAVYLCASSYSSPGKSTDYTFGSGTRLTVV.

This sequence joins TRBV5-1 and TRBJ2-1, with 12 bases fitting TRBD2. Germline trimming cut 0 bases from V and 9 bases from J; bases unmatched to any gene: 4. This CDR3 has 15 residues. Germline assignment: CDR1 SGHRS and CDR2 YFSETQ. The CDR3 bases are TGCGCCAGCAGCTTGGGACTAGCGGGAGCCAGTGAGCAGTTCTTC. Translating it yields CASSLGLAGASEQFF. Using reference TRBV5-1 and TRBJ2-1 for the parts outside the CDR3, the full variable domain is KAGVTQTPRYLIKTRGQQVTLSCSPISGHRSVSWYQQTPGQGLQFLFEYFSETQRNKGNFPGRFSGRQFSNSRSEMNVSTLELGDSALYLCASSLGLAGASEQFFGPGTRLTVL.

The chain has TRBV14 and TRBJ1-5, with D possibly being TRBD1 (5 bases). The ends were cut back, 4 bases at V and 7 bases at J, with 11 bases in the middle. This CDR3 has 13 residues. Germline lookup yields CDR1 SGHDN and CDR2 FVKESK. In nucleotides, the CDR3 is TGTGCCAGCAGCCCGGGGGATAGGCAGCCCCAGCATTTT. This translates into CASSPGDRQPQHF.

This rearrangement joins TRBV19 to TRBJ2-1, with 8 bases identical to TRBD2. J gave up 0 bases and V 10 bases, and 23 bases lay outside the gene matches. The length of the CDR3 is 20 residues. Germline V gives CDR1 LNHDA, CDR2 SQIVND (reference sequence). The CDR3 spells CAIEDYEATSGRSSYNEQFF. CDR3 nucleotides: TGTGCCATCGAAGACTATGAGGCCACTAGCGGACGGAGCTCCTACAATGAGCAGTTCTTC.

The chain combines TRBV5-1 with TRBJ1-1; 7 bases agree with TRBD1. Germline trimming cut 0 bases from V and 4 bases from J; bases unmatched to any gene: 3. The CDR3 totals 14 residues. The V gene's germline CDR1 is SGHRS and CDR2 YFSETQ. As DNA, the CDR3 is TGCGCCAGCAGCTTGGGACAGGGCAGCACTGAAGCTTTCTTT. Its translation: CASSLGQGSTEAFF.

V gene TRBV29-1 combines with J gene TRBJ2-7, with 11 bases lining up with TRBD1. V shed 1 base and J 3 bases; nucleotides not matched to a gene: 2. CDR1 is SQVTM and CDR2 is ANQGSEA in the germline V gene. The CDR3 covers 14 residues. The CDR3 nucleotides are TGCAGCGTTGAAGGAGGGACAGGGGGCTACGAGCAGTACTTC. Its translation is CSVEGGTGGYEQYF.

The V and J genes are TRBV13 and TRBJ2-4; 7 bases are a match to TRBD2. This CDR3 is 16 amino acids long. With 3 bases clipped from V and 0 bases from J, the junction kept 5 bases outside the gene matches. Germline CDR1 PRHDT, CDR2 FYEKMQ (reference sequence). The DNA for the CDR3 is TGTGCCAGCAGCTTGGAAAGCGGGAAAGCCAAAAACATTCAGTACTTC. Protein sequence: CASSLESGKAKNIQYF.